A selection of T cell receptor beta chains follows, all from one sample in a study of control samples from healthy donors and cancer patients. The repertoire was sequenced with immunoSEQ multiplex PCR; TCRdb's copy has only in-frame clones and lacks some. The repertoire holds approximately 92,000 clones, with approximately 93% as singletons. The sample was blood. These receptors were collected from a woman under 40 in good health. Both conserved end residues are part of each CDR3. Each record gives: V gene, D gene, clone size, J gene, CDR3 DNA, CDR3 protein. A D gene is named only where the DNA matches it firmly. Clone size appears in some rows only: once, few, many, or a class for an expanded clone.

TRBV3-1/TRBV3-2	.	.	TRBJ1-2	TGTGCCAGCAGCCCTCCCTACCGAGGGAACTATGGCTACACCTTC	CASSPPYRGNYGYTF
TRBV18	TRBD2	.	TRBJ2-1	TGTGCCAGCTCACCACCGCTTGGGAGCGGGAGCTCCTACAATGAGCAGTTCTTC	CASSPPLGSGSSYNEQFF
TRBV10-3	TRBD2	.	TRBJ2-1	TGTGCCATCAGTGTGGGACTAGCGGGTGAGCAGTTCTTC	CAISVGLAGEQFF
TRBV11-2	.	.	TRBJ2-2	TGTGCCAGCAGCTTGCCGACAGGTCCAAACACCGGGGAGCTGTTTTTT	CASSLPTGPNTGELFF
TRBV28	TRBD1	.	TRBJ2-2	TGTGCCAGCAGTTCGGGACAGGGTGACACCGGGGAGCTGTTTTTT	CASSSGQGDTGELFF
TRBV11-2	TRBD2	.	TRBJ2-3	TGTGCCAGCAGCTTAGTTGGCGGAGCGGGGTTCACAGATACGCAGTATTTT	CASSLVGGAGFTDTQYF
TRBV27	TRBD1	once	TRBJ1-1	TGTGCCAGCAGCAACTTACAGGGGGCTCTTGAAGCTTTCTTT	CASSNLQGALEAFF
TRBV10-3	.	.	TRBJ2-2	TGTGCCATCAGTCCGGGACAGAACACCGGGGAGCTGTTTTTT	CAISPGQNTGELFF
TRBV4-2	TRBD1	.	TRBJ2-1	TGTGCCAGCAGCCGAGGACAGGGACCCTACAATGAGCAGTTCTTC	CASSRGQGPYNEQFF
TRBV11-2	.	.	TRBJ1-4	TGTGCCAGCAGCTTAGATCCGAATGCACCTGGAAAACTGTTTTTT	CASSLDPNAPGKLFF
TRBV7-9	.	.	TRBJ1-2	TGTGCCAGCAGCGGCAGCAACTATGGCTACACCTTC	CASSGSNYGYTF
TRBV5-4	.	.	TRBJ2-5	TGTGCCAGCAGCTTAGGGGTGGAAAAGACCCAGTACTTC	CASSLGVEKTQYF
TRBV21-1	.	.	TRBJ2-3	TGTGCCAGCAGCAAAGAGGGGGCCTTAAAGCAACTCCACACAGATACGCAGTATTTT	CASSKEGALKQLHTDTQYF
TRBV6-5	TRBD2	.	TRBJ2-1	TGTGCCAGCACCGGGACTAGCGGCTACAATGAGCAGTTCTTC	CASTGTSGYNEQFF
TRBV6-5	.	.	TRBJ2-1	TGTGCCAGCAGTTACTCACCGGGGAGCTCCTACAATGAGCAGTTCTTC	CASSYSPGSSYNEQFF
TRBV28	.	.	TRBJ2-7	TGTGCCAGCAGTTCTGGGGCTTCCTACGAGCAGTACTTC	CASSSGASYEQYF
TRBV5-1	TRBD1	.	TRBJ1-1	TGCGCCAGCAGCCTGGACAGGGACACTGAAGCTTTCTTT	CASSLDRDTEAFF
TRBV11-2	.	.	TRBJ1-1	TGTGCCAGCAGGGAAAGTGGGGGGACTGAAGCTTTCTTT	CASRESGGTEAFF
TRBV6-6	.	.	TRBJ1-4	TGTGCCAGCAGTTACTCCAGAACAGGGCAACAAGAAAAACTGTTTTTT	CASSYSRTGQQEKLFF
TRBV21-1	.	.	TRBJ1-4	TGTGCCAGCAGCAAAGAGGGGGACAGGGGCCCTGCAACTAATGAAAAACTGTTTTTT	CASSKEGDRGPATNEKLFF
TRBV10-3	TRBD1	once	TRBJ2-1	TGTGCCATCAGTGACCCAGACAGGGGGACCCTTGAAGAGCAGTTCTTC	CAISDPDRGTLEEQFF
TRBV11-3	.	.	TRBJ2-3	TGTGCCAGCAGCCTGAGACGCCCTAGCACAGATACGCAGTATTTT	CASSLRRPSTDTQYF
TRBV21-1	.	.	TRBJ1-2	TGTGCCAGCAGCATAGTTTATGGCTACACCTTC	CASSIVYGYTF
TRBV6-4	TRBD2	.	TRBJ2-1	TGTGCCAGCAGTGCGGTAGCGGGGGCGACCAATGAGCAGTTCTTC	CASSAVAGATNEQFF
TRBV7-3	.	.	TRBJ1-1	TGTGCCAGCAGCCATCGGAGTAGGACTGAAGCTTTCTTT	CASSHRSRTEAFF
TRBV27	.	.	TRBJ2-4	TGTGCCAGCAGTTTAAGTCAGGGGGGAAACATTCAGTACTTC	CASSLSQGGNIQYF
TRBV18	.	.	TRBJ1-2	TGTGCCAGCTCACTCAGACAAGACTATGGCTACACCTTC	CASSLRQDYGYTF
TRBV29-1	TRBD2	.	TRBJ2-7	TGCAGCGTGAGAACTACTTGGACTAGCGGGGCCACCTACGAGCAGTACTTC	CSVRTTWTSGATYEQYF
TRBV6-4	.	once	TRBJ2-2	TGTGCCAGCAGTGCTGAATGGGTGTCCACCGGGGAGCTGTTTTTT	CASSAEWVSTGELFF
TRBV3-1/TRBV3-2	TRBD1	.	TRBJ1-4	TGTGCCAGCAGCCAATGGGACAGTTCAACTAATGAAAAACTGTTTTTT	CASSQWDSSTNEKLFF
TRBV5-4	TRBD1	.	TRBJ2-7	TGTGCCAGCAGCCAGGGACAGGCTACTACCTACGAGCAGTACTTC	CASSQGQATTYEQYF
TRBV28	TRBD2	.	TRBJ2-1	TGTGCCAGCAGTTTAACTAGCGGGACGGTTGAGCAGTTCTTC	CASSLTSGTVEQFF
TRBV27	.	.	TRBJ1-1	TGTGCCAGCAGTTTAGGGGGGGTGGGCACTGAAGCTTTCTTT	CASSLGGVGTEAFF
TRBV11-1	TRBD2	.	TRBJ2-2	TGTGCCAGCAGCTTACAGCGGGGGTCGAACACCGGGGAGCTGTTTTTT	CASSLQRGSNTGELFF
TRBV12-5	TRBD2	.	TRBJ2-3	TGTGCTAGTGGTACTAGCGGGACAGATACGCAGTATTTT	CASGTSGTDTQYF
TRBV19	.	.	TRBJ2-1	TGTGCCAGTAGTATAGGCGGGACAAACAATGAGCAGTTCTTC	CASSIGGTNNEQFF
TRBV10-2	.	.	TRBJ1-1	TGCGCCAGCAGTGAGTCGGGTGCCGCTTTCTTT	CASSESGAAFF
TRBV7-6	.	.	TRBJ2-1	TGTGCCAGCAGCTTAGAGTGGGAAGACAATGAGCAGTTCTTC	CASSLEWEDNEQFF
TRBV7-9	TRBD1	.	TRBJ1-1	TGTGCCAGCAGCTTGGGACAGGGGGACACTGAAGCTTTCTTT	CASSLGQGDTEAFF
TRBV19	.	.	TRBJ2-7	TGTGCCAGTAGTCCAGGGACCGGGGTTTGGGAGCAGTACTTC	CASSPGTGVWEQYF
TRBV7-9	TRBD1	.	TRBJ2-1	TGTGCCAGCAGCCCGCGACCGGGACAGGCTTTGAATGAGCAGTTCTTC	CASSPRPGQALNEQFF